One sample yielded the 21 T cell receptor beta chains listed below, sequenced in a study of T cell responses to AZD1222 COVID-19 vaccine. Some clones are missing from TCRdb's copy, which holds only in-frame ones; the method was immunoSEQ multiplex PCR. The table has around 78,000 clones, 88% seen once. Sequencing used peripheral blood, obtained on day 0 of MenACWY control vaccination. The receptors originated from an adult in good health.

The CDR3 region has the DNA TGTGCCAGTAGTAAGTCTAGCCTCACACCCCTCCACTTT. Protein product: CASSKSSLTPLHF. This sequence joins TRBV19 and TRBJ1-6; D unclear. CDR3 size: 13 residues. Looked up from germline, CDR1 is LNHDA and CDR2 is SQIVND (reference sequence). V was shortened by 4 bases and J by 11 bases, with 12 bases between the two germline ends.

The chain couples TRBV28 to TRBJ1-5, with 7 bases identical to TRBD1. This CDR3 spans 14 amino acids. After removal of 6 bases from V and 3 bases from J, the junction contained 5 bases not matched to a gene. Per germline, CDR1 MDHEN and CDR2 SYDVKM. CDR3 protein: CASRQGQVNQPQHF. The DNA of the CDR3 is TGTGCCAGCAGACAAGGACAGGTCAATCAGCCCCAGCATTTT.

This chain uses TRBV7-2 with TRBJ1-2; TRBD1 matches 9 bases. This CDR3 contains 15 residues. The V gene end was trimmed by 5 bases and the J gene end by 4 bases; junction bases not matched to a gene: 8. From germline, CDR1 is SGHTA and CDR2 FQGNSA. In DNA form, the CDR3 reads TGTGCCAGCAGCGTTACAGGACAGGGGAGCTATGGCTACACCTTC. Its translation: CASSVTGQGSYGYTF.

The chain links TRBV29-1 to TRBJ1-2, with 7 bases fitting TRBD1. Germline CDR1 and CDR2: SQVTM and ANQGSEA. CDR3 length: 13 amino acids. V was pared by 3 bases and J by 2 bases, with 3 bases of the junction left unmatched. The CDR3 is CSVDTGANYGYTF. The DNA for the CDR3 is TGCAGCGTTGACACAGGGGCCAACTATGGCTACACCTTC.

The rearrangement joins TRBV3-1 (or the pseudogene TRBV3-2) to TRBJ1-6; no reliable D call. The CDR3 consists of 15 residues. V lost 0 bases to trimming and J lost 2 bases, with 5 bases between them. Germline assignment: CDR1 LGHDT and CDR2 YNNKEL (reference sequence). As DNA, the CDR3 is TGTGCCAGCAGCCAAGACAGACCCTATAATTCACCCCTCCACTTT. It specifies CASSQDRPYNSPLHF.

The chain uses TRBV9 and TRBJ1-2, with D tentatively TRBD1 (5 bases). Germline CDR1 and CDR2: SGDLS and YYNGEE. V lost 3 bases and J 0 bases, leaving 15 bases between the germline ends. This CDR3 is built from 16 residues. This chain's CDR3 is CASSDGGEGPNYGYTF. The CDR3 coding sequence is TGTGCCAGCAGCGACGGGGGAGAGGGTCCTAACTATGGCTACACCTTC. Combining the CDR3 with reference TRBV9 and TRBJ1-2 gives the whole variable domain DSGVTQTPKHLITATGQRVTLRCSPRSGDLSVYWYQQSLDQGLQFLIQYYNGEERAKGNILERFSAQQFPDLHSELNLSSLELGDSALYFCASSDGGEGPNYGYTFGSGTRLTVV.

V gene TRBV28 combines with J gene TRBJ2-5, with a possible D match to TRBD1 (6 bases). V was shortened by 6 bases and J by 1 base, with 12 bases between the two germline ends. The germline V gene encodes CDR1 MDHEN and CDR2 SYDVKM. The CDR3 totals 14 residues. The CDR3 sequence is CASSLTGTQETQYF. CDR3 bases: TGTGCCAGCAGCCTGACAGGCACCCAAGAGACCCAGTACTTC.

The rearrangement joins TRBV6-5 to TRBJ1-5, with no clear D. CDR1 is MNHEY, CDR2 SVGAGI, per germline. The V end was cut by 8 bases, the J end by 0 bases, with 14 bases between. The CDR3 length is 15 residues. The chain's CDR3 is CASQPTHSSNQPQHF. The CDR3 DNA sequence: TGTGCCAGCCAACCAACGCATTCTAGCAATCAGCCCCAGCATTTT.

This chain joins TRBV6-2 or TRBV6-3 and TRBJ1-5; unclear D gene. Trimming pared 3 bases from V and 1 base from J, leaving 7 bases between. Germline assignment: CDR1 MNHEY and CDR2 SVGEGT. This CDR3 contains 14 residues. This chain's CDR3 is CASSYRQSNQPQHF. The DNA for the CDR3 is TGTGCCAGCAGTTATAGGCAGAGCAATCAGCCCCAGCATTTT.

V usage is TRBV12-3 or TRBV12-4 and J usage is TRBJ1-5; no firm D call. The V and J ends lost 8 bases and 4 bases respectively, with 9 bases between them. CDR3 length: 12 residues. DNA of the CDR3: TGTGCCAGCCAAGTAGGGAATCAGCCCCAGCATTTT. It is translated as CASQVGNQPQHF.

CDR3 protein: CASSSGLGDEQYF. As DNA, the CDR3 is TGTGCCAGCAGTTCAGGGTTGGGGGACGAGCAGTACTTC. The rearrangement links TRBV7-9 to TRBJ2-7; D is tentatively TRBD1 or TRBD2 (5 bases each). Germline V gives CDR1 SEHNR, CDR2 FQNEAQ (reference sequence). CDR3 length: 13 residues. The V end was cut by 6 bases, the J end by 5 bases, with 14 bases between.

J is TRBJ2-2 and V is TRBV7-8; 9 bases are shared with TRBD2. The J segment lost 9 bases and the V segment lost 1 base, leaving 3 bases of the junction unmatched. This CDR3 is 14 amino acids long. Germline CDR1 is SGHVS and CDR2 is FQNEAQ. For the CDR3, the DNA is TGTGCCAGCAGCTTAGGCGGGGGGGCCAGGGAGCTGTTTTTT. Translated: CASSLGGGARELFF.

Only one count was recorded for this clone. The chain combines TRBV3-1 (or the pseudogene TRBV3-2) with TRBJ2-7, with 9 bases lining up with TRBD1. CDR1 is LGHDT, CDR2 YNNKEL, per germline (reference sequence). With 6 bases clipped from V and 2 bases from J, the junction kept 5 bases outside the gene matches. The CDR3 has 14 amino acids. CDR3 in DNA: TGTGCCAGCAGTCCCGGGACAGGGACCTACGAGCAGTACTTC. Protein product: CASSPGTGTYEQYF.

The V call is TRBV19, the J call TRBJ2-3, with TRBD2 identical over 9 bases. Germline lookup yields CDR1 LNHDA and CDR2 SQIVND (reference sequence). The V segment lost 3 bases and the J segment 2 bases; nucleotides outside the gene matches: 6. The CDR3 runs 16 residues. The CDR3: CASSIRAGGVTDTQYF. The CDR3 region has the DNA TGTGCCAGTAGTATTCGGGCGGGGGGGGTCACAGATACGCAGTATTTT.

This clone has just a few counts. This chain connects TRBV5-1 to TRBJ2-7; perhaps TRBD2 as D (6 bases). CDR3 length equals 11 residues. The germline V gene encodes CDR1 SGHRS and CDR2 YFSETQ. V was cut by 0 bases and J by 13 bases, with 11 bases left in between. CDR3 sequence (DNA): TGCGCCAGCAGCTTGGACGGGGGAGTCTACTTC. Translating it yields CASSLDGGVYF.

This sequence joins TRBV11-3 and TRBJ1-2; no clear D gene. Trimming stripped 1 base from V and 2 bases from J, with 5 bases between. CDR1 SGHNT and CDR2 YENEEA come from the germline V gene. CDR3 length equals 13 residues. This chain's CDR3 is CASSLGPNYGYTF. CDR3 DNA: TGTGCCAGCAGCTTAGGCCCGAACTATGGCTACACCTTC.

The chain couples TRBV7-2 to TRBJ2-2; D might be TRBD1 (6 bases). Deletions cut 1 base from V and 4 bases from J, with 13 bases between. The CDR3 runs to 16 residues. The germline V gene encodes CDR1 SGHTA and CDR2 FQGNSA. The CDR3 sequence: CASSLGSYRATGELFF. The DNA for the CDR3 is TGTGCCAGCAGCTTAGGGTCGTACAGGGCCACCGGGGAGCTGTTTTTT.

This clone was observed a few times. This chain links TRBV12-3 or TRBV12-4 with TRBJ1-1; perhaps TRBD1 as D (5 bases). The CDR3 length is 12 residues. Trimming pared 7 bases from V and 5 bases from J, leaving 11 bases between. The CDR3 DNA is TGTGCCAGCAAGGCCTGGGGGACTGAAGCTTTCTTT. Amino acid sequence: CASKAWGTEAFF.

The rearrangement links TRBV7-3 to TRBJ2-2; possibly TRBD2 for D (7 bases). The CDR3 is made up of 15 amino acids. Germline-derived CDR1 and CDR2 are SGHTA and FQGTGA. Between the trimmed V and J ends, which lost 6 bases and 0 bases, there was a span of 11 bases. The DNA for the CDR3 is TGTGCCAGCAGTCGCGGGGGCTCGAACACCGGGGAGCTGTTTTTT. This sequence encodes CASSRGGSNTGELFF.

The chain combines TRBV12-3 or TRBV12-4 with TRBJ1-2; D unresolved. V shed 1 base and J shed 4 bases, with 4 bases lying between them. CDR3 length equals 12 residues. CDR3 sequence (DNA): TGTGCCAGCAGTTTAGTCGGCTATGGCTACACCTTC. Translation: CASSLVGYGYTF.

The J gene is TRBJ2-2, the V gene TRBV5-1, with D perhaps TRBD1 (5 bases). The CDR3 is 15 amino acids. Germline V gene lookup returns CDR1 SGHRS and CDR2 YFSETQ. V was pared by 4 bases and J by 0 bases, with 10 bases between. In DNA, the CDR3 is TGCGCCAGCAGCCCTGGGGCAGCGAACACCGGGGAGCTGTTTTTT. This codes for CASSPGAANTGELFF.